This record covers a single T cell receptor (beta chain). What it binds is not known. This sample is part of a study of PD-1 blockade in mismatch repair-deficient tumors. Per the germline V gene, CDR1 is SGHRS and CDR2 is YFSETQ. The CDR3 is 16 amino acids. Trimming took 0 bases from V and 10 from J; bases not matched to a gene: 8. As for time point: identical roughly 10-day culture without peptide (control). Only in-frame clones appear in the TCRdb table, and some are missing; sequencing was by immunoSEQ multiplex PCR. Among around 14,000 clones, 85% to 90% were seen once, and the ten largest hold about 10%.

The chain has TRBV5-1 and TRBJ2-2; 11 nucleotides align to TRBD2. This TCR was sampled from an adult with mismatch repair-deficient cancer. The sequencing used cells cultured in vitro, collected from a patient treated with pembrolizumab. The CDR3, as DNA: TGCGCCAGCAGCTTGGTACTAGCGGGAGCCCTAGAGGAGCTGTTTTTT. It encodes CASSLVLAGALEELFF. The variable domain in full, completed from reference TRBV5-1 and TRBJ2-2, reads KAGVTQTPRYLIKTRGQQVTLSCSPISGHRSVSWYQQTPGQGLQFLFEYFSETQRNKGNFPGRFSGRQFSNSRSEMNVSTLELGDSALYLCASSLVLAGALEELFFGEGSRLTVL.